This entry is about one T cell receptor (beta chain). The germline and genes are mouse ones. The read finishes 1 residue shy of the CDR3 end, and the germline J gene is used to complete it. Noted time point: mouse harvest day 7 after allogeneic transplant. The graft held 10^6 splenic CD5+ T cells and 10^7 T-cell-depleted bone marrow cells. This record comes from a study of tissue T cells after allogeneic stem cell transplantation. The CDR3 length is 11 residues. The germline V and J ends were trimmed by 3 bases and 4 bases, with 2 bases remaining between them. Germline CDR1 is SGHSN and CDR2 is HYEKVE. Repertoires were generated with immunoSEQ multiplex PCR, while TCRdb's copy carries only in-frame clones and drops some. Of roughly 7,000 clones in the sample, around 50% are singletons; the top ten hold approximately 3.9%.

The source of this sequence is a female BALB/c mouse given C57BL/6 T cells with graft-versus-host disease after an allogeneic hematopoietic cell transplant. This chain links TRBV12-1 with TRBJ1-4; no clear D gene. Input material: gut tissue. The sequenced part of the CDR3 DNA is TGTGCCAGCTCTTACAACGAAAGATTATTT. This translates into CASSYNERLF. The whole CDR3 protein reads CASSYNERLFF.